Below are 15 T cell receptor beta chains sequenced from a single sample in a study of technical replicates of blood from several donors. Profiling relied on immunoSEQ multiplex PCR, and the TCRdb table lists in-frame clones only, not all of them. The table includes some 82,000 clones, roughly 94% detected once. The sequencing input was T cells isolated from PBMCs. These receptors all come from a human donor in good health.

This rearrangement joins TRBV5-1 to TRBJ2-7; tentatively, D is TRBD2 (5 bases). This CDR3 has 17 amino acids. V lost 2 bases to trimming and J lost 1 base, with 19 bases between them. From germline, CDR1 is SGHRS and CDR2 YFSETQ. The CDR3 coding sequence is TGCGCCAGCAGCTTAACTAGGGAAGGGCGTCTTTCCTACGAGCAGTACTTC. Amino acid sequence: CASSLTREGRLSYEQYF.

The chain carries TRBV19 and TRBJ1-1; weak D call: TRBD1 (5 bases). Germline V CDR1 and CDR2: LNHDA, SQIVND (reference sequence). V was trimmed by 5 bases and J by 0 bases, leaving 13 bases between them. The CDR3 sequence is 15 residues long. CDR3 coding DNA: TGTGCCAGTAGTGCGCCCAGGGAGGTGAACACTGAAGCTTTCTTT. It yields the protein CASSAPREVNTEAFF.

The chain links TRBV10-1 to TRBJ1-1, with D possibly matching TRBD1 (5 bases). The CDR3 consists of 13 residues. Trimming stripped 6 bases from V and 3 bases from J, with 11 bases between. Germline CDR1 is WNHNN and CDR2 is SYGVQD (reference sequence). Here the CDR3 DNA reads TGCGCCAGCAGGAGGACACAATACACTGAAGCTTTCTTT. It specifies CASRRTQYTEAFF.

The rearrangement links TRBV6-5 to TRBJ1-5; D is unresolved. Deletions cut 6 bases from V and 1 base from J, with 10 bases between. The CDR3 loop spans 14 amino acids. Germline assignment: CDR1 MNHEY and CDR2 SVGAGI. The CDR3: CASSPDGSNQPQHF. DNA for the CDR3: TGTGCCAGCAGCCCCGACGGGAGCAATCAGCCCCAGCATTTT.

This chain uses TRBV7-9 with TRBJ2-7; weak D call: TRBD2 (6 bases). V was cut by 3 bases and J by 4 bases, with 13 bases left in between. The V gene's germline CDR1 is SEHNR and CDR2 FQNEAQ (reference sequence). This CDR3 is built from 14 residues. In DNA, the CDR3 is TGTGCCAGCAGCTTGGGGACTTCTCTATACGAGCAGTACTTC. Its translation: CASSLGTSLYEQYF.

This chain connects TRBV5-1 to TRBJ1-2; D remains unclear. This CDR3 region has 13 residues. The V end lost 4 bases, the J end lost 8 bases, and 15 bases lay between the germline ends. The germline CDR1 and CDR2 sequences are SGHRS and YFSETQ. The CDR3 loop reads CASSLDPQRGYTF. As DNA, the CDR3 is TGCGCCAGCAGCCTAGACCCACAGCGGGGCTACACCTTC.

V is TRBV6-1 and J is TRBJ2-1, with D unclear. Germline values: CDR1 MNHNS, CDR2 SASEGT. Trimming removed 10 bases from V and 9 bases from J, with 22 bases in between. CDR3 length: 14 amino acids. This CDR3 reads CATSRSPMLGEQFF. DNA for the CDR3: TGTGCCACCTCTAGAAGCCCCATGCTAGGTGAGCAGTTCTTC.

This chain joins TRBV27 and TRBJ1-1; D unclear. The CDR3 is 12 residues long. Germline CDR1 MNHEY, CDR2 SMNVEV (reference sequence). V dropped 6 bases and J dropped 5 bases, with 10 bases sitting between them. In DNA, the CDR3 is TGTGCCAGCAGGTCCGGTGTGACTGAAGCTTTCTTT. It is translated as CASRSGVTEAFF.

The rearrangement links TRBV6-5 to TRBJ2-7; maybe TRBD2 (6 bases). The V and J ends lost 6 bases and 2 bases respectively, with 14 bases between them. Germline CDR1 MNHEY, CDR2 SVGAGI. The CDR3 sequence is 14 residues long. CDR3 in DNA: TGTGCCAGCAGCCAGACCGGAGGGGCCTACGAGCAGTACTTC. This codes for CASSQTGGAYEQYF.

CDR3 amino acids: CASMGTHSSYEQYF. The CDR3 DNA reads as TGTGCCAGCATGGGGACTCACAGCTCCTACGAGCAGTACTTC. V is TRBV6-1 and J is TRBJ2-7; D perhaps matches TRBD2 (6 bases). The ends were cut back, 7 bases at V and 0 bases at J, with 13 bases in the middle. The CDR3 consists of 14 residues. Germline CDR1 reads MNHNS; CDR2 reads SASEGT.

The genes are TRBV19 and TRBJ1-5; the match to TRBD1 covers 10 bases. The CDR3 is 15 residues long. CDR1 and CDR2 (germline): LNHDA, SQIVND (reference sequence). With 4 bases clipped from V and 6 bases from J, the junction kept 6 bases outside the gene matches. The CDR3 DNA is TGTGCCAGTAGTACAAGGACAGGGGGAGGTCAGCCCCAGCATTTT. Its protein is CASSTRTGGGQPQHF.

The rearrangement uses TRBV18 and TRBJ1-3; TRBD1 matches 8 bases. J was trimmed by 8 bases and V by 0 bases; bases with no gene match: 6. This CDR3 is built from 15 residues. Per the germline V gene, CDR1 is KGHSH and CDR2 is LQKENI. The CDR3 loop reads CASSPPGTGEHTIYF. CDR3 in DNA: TGTGCCAGCTCACCACCCGGGACAGGAGAACACACCATATATTTT. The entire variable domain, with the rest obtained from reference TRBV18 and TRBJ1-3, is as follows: NAGVMQNPRHLVRRRGQEARLRCSPMKGHSHVYWYRQLPEEGLKFMVYLQKENIIDESGMPKERFSAEFPKEGPSILRIQQVVRGDSAAYFCASSPPGTGEHTIYFGEGSWLTVV.

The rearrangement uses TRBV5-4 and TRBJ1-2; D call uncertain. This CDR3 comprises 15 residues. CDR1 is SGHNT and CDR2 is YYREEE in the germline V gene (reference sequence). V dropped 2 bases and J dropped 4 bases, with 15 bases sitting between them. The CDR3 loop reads CASSFNGVSSYGYTF. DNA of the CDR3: TGTGCCAGCAGCTTCAACGGGGTGAGCTCCTATGGCTACACCTTC.

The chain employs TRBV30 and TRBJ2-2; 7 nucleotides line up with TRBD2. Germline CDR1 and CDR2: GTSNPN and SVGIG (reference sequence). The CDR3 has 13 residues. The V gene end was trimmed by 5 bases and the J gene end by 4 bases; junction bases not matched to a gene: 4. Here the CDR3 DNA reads TGTGCCTGGGGGGACTATCTCACCGGGGAGCTGTTTTTT. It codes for CAWGDYLTGELFF.

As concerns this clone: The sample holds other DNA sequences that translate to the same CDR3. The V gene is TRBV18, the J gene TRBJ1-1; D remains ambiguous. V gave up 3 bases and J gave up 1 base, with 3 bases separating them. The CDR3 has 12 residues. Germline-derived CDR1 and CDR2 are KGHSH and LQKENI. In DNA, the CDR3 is TGTGCCAGCTCACCCCAGAACACTGAAGCTTTCTTT. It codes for CASSPQNTEAFF.